Below are 5 T cell receptor beta chains sequenced from a single sample in a study of cytomegalovirus exposure and HLA in healthy donors. Primers for the PCR totalled 60 Vbeta and 13 Jbeta. Profiled with immunoSEQ multiplex PCR; TCRdb holds only in-frame clones, not every one. The sample lists some 140,000 clones, about 74% seen once, with around 3.2% in the top ten. The sequenced material came from PBMCs. The receptors were sampled from a middle-aged man in good health and CMV-seronegative.

Details on this clone: Other DNA sequences in this sample translate to the same CDR3. The chain employs TRBV6-5 and TRBJ2-7; D call uncertain. Per the germline V gene, CDR1 is MNHEY and CDR2 is SVGAGI. V lost 6 bases to trimming and J lost 4 bases, with 7 bases between them. The CDR3 is made up of 11 amino acids. In DNA, the CDR3 is TGTGCCAGCAGCCGCGGTTACGAGCAGTACTTC. Amino acid sequence: CASSRGYEQYF.

V is TRBV4-3 and J is TRBJ2-7; TRBD1 aligns across 10 bases. Germline V gene data show CDR1 as LGHNA and CDR2 as YSLEER. V was pared by 4 bases and J by 5 bases, with 8 bases of the junction left unmatched. CDR3 size: 15 residues. CDR3 loop: CASSRVRQGANEQYF. The CDR3 nucleotides read TGCGCCAGCAGCCGAGTAAGACAGGGGGCAAACGAGCAGTACTTC.

This chain links TRBV19 with TRBJ2-7; TRBD2 aligns across 9 bases. Germline assignment: CDR1 LNHDA and CDR2 SQIVND (reference sequence). V was pared by 1 base and J by 3 bases, with 1 base of the junction left unmatched. This CDR3 is built from 14 residues. The CDR3 DNA reads as TGTGCCAGTAGTATAGGTAGCGGGGGCTACGAGCAGTACTTC. Its protein product is CASSIGSGGYEQYF.

This clone was picked up a small number of times. This chain joins TRBV7-2 and TRBJ2-7; 8 bases map to TRBD1. CDR3 length equals 14 residues. The trim removed 4 bases at V and 5 bases at J, leaving 7 bases unmatched. Germline CDR1 reads SGHTA; CDR2 reads FQGNSA. CDR3 loop: CASSSTGVGNEQYF. The CDR3 nucleotides read TGTGCCAGCAGCTCGACAGGGGTGGGTAACGAGCAGTACTTC.

The V call is TRBV10-3, the J call TRBJ1-4, with 8 bases identical to TRBD1. V lost 4 bases to trimming and J lost 2 bases; unmatched junction nucleotides: 3. The CDR3 loop spans 15 amino acids. Germline lookup yields CDR1 ENHRY and CDR2 SYGVKD. The CDR3 reads CAISVSGGTNEKLFF. CDR3 nucleotide sequence: TGTGCCATCAGTGTGTCAGGGGGCACTAATGAAAAACTGTTTTTT.